The 2 T cell receptor beta chains below come from one sample, sequenced in a study of T cells after yellow fever vaccination. One entry per CDR3 protein, called by TCRdb with MiXCR from the 5' RACE reads. The data contain about 630,000 distinct CDR3 sequences, about 12% of them seen just once; the ten biggest clones take up under 15%. This material consisted of PBMCs, taken on the day of the yellow fever booster vaccination. Every receptor here comes from a man aged 25 to 40 who received the YFV17D yellow fever vaccine.

V and J are TRBV20-1 and TRBJ2-1; D gene uncertain. The length of the CDR3 is 15 residues. The V gene's germline CDR1 is DFQATT and CDR2 SNEGSKA (reference sequence). With 0 bases removed from V and 8 bases from J, the gap between germline ends came to 17 bases. The CDR3 DNA reads as TGCAGTGCTAGAGATCAGGCCGGCCTGATCGATGAGCAGTTCTTC. It specifies CSARDQAGLIDEQFF.

This clonotype was picked up a small number of times. This chain uses TRBV20-1 with TRBJ2-1, with D hard to call. The CDR3 runs to 11 residues. V was cut by 6 bases and J by 1 base, with 4 bases left in between. The germline CDR1 and CDR2 sequences are DFQATT and SNEGSKA (reference sequence). The CDR3 loop reads CSAASYNEQFF. In nucleotides, the CDR3 is TGCAGTGCCGCATCCTACAATGAGCAGTTCTTC.